Listed below are T cell receptor beta chains from one sample, sequenced in a study of OX40 agonist ivuxolimab in advanced cancers. Assay: immunoSEQ multiplex PCR; the TCRdb copy retains only in-frame clones and omits some. The sample lists roughly 70,000 clones, about 90% occurring once. Sample: CD4+ or CD8+ T cells sorted from blood, taken in a trial of the OX40 agonist ivuxolimab. The source of these receptors is an adult with an advanced solid tumor such as melanoma, head and neck, liver or kidney cancer. The CDR3 runs from the conserved cysteine through the conserved F or W. D genes are given only for firm matches. A clone size is listed for some rows: how often the clone was seen (once, few, many), or a class if it is expanded.

TRBV27,-,TRBJ2-3,medium-sized,CASSSLPGGPTDTQYF,TGTGCCAGCAGTTCCCTACCGGGCGGCCCCACAGATACGCAGTATTTT
TRBV4-3,-,TRBJ1-3,-,CASSHPGEGVGGNTIYF,TGCGCCAGCAGCCACCCAGGGGAAGGGGTAGGCGGAAACACCATATATTTT
TRBV4-3,-,TRBJ2-1,-,CASSQDSGASYNEQFF,TGCGCCAGCAGCCAAGATTCAGGGGCGTCCTACAATGAGCAGTTCTTC
TRBV12-5,-,TRBJ1-4,-,CASGLADRANEKLFF,TGTGCTAGTGGTTTGGCGGACCGAGCTAATGAAAAACTGTTTTTT
TRBV7-9,TRBD1,TRBJ1-4,-,CASSLAEGALSEKLFF,TGTGCCAGCAGCTTAGCGGAGGGGGCACTGAGTGAAAAACTGTTTTTT
TRBV4-1,-,TRBJ1-1,-,CASSHGFEGYGTEAFF,TGCGCCAGCAGCCATGGTTTTGAGGGTTATGGCACTGAAGCTTTCTTT
TRBV6-1,TRBD1,TRBJ1-1,-,CASSEWEDRGYAEAFF,TGTGCCAGCAGTGAATGGGAGGACAGGGGGTACGCTGAAGCTTTCTTT
TRBV27,-,TRBJ1-3,few,CASSLSGAGNTIYF,TGTGCCAGCAGTTTATCAGGGGCTGGAAACACCATATATTTT
TRBV7-9,-,TRBJ1-1,-,CASSFRRGAGTEAFF,TGTGCCAGCAGCTTTAGACGTGGGGCGGGCACTGAAGCTTTCTTT
TRBV27,-,TRBJ1-5,-,CASSLGWGQDQPQHF,TGTGCCAGCAGTTTGGGTTGGGGGCAGGATCAGCCCCAGCATTTT
TRBV29-1,-,TRBJ2-2,-,CSSRTENTGELFF,TGCAGCTCAAGGACAGAGAACACCGGGGAGCTGTTTTTT
TRBV29-1,TRBD1,TRBJ1-1,-,CSAKQGAGDEAFF,TGCAGCGCTAAACAGGGGGCGGGTGATGAAGCTTTCTTT
TRBV9,-,TRBJ2-2,-,CASSVEGRGMKATGELFF,TGTGCCAGCAGCGTAGAGGGCAGGGGAATGAAAGCGACCGGGGAGCTGTTTTTT
TRBV7-3,-,TRBJ1-1,medium-sized,CASSSLGGNTEAFF,TGTGCCAGCAGCTCCCTGGGTGGGAACACTGAAGCTTTCTTT
TRBV4-2,-,TRBJ2-6,-,CASSQDIWSGANVLTF,TGTGCCAGCAGCCAAGATATATGGTCGGGGGCCAACGTCCTGACTTTC
TRBV27,-,TRBJ2-5,-,CASSDLGAGEETQYF,TGTGCCAGCAGTGACCTGGGGGCCGGGGAAGAGACCCAGTACTTC
TRBV5-1,TRBD2,TRBJ2-1,-,CASSFPGLAGELYNEQFF,TGCGCCAGCAGCTTTCCGGGACTAGCGGGGGAGTTATACAATGAGCAGTTCTTC
TRBV30,-,TRBJ1-5,-,CAWSDGGGQPQHF,TGTGCCTGGAGTGACGGGGGGGGTCAGCCCCAGCATTTT
TRBV30,-,TRBJ1-1,few,CAWSVGVNTEAFF,TGTGCCTGGAGTGTCGGGGTGAACACTGAAGCTTTCTTT
TRBV7-9,-,TRBJ2-7,-,CASSPIPPYGNYEQYF,TGTGCCAGCAGCCCAATCCCTCCTTACGGGAACTACGAGCAGTACTTC
TRBV11-2,TRBD1,TRBJ2-7,few,CASSSRTGGSEQYF,TGTGCCAGCAGCTCACGGACAGGGGGCTCCGAGCAGTACTTC
TRBV28,-,TRBJ2-7,-,CASSLERPLSYEQYF,TGTGCCAGCAGTTTAGAGAGGCCCCTATCCTACGAGCAGTACTTC
TRBV19,-,TRBJ1-2,-,CASKGFDSVAGYTF,TGTGCCAGTAAGGGATTCGACAGCGTAGCGGGCTACACCTTC
TRBV11-3,-,TRBJ2-3,-,CASSLDQRGPLDTQYF,TGTGCCAGCAGCTTAGATCAGAGAGGGCCCCTAGATACGCAGTATTTT
TRBV7-3,-,TRBJ2-3,-,CASSPLAPGFSTDTQYF,TGTGCCAGCAGCCCGCTGGCCCCGGGGTTTTCTACAGATACGCAGTATTTT
TRBV5-6,-,TRBJ2-7,-,CASSSPDEQYF,TGTGCCAGCAGCTCGCCAGACGAGCAGTACTTC
TRBV2,-,TRBJ2-7,once,CASTSWGSESYEQYF,TGTGCCAGCACTTCATGGGGGTCCGAATCCTACGAGCAGTACTTC
TRBV5-6,TRBD1,TRBJ1-1,-,CASTRGVTEAFF,TGTGCCAGCACCAGGGGGGTAACTGAAGCTTTCTTT
TRBV29-1,-,TRBJ1-2,-,CSARDGRSDGYTF,TGCAGCGCTAGGGACGGCCGGAGCGATGGCTACACCTTC
TRBV19,-,TRBJ1-6,few,CAFLTGQYNSPLHF,TGTGCCTTTCTAACCGGGCAGTATAATTCACCCCTCCACTTT
TRBV11-2,TRBD2,TRBJ2-5,-,CASSLVGGYETQYF,TGTGCCAGCAGCTTAGTGGGAGGGTATGAGACCCAGTACTTC
TRBV6-6,-,TRBJ1-1,-,CASSYLITGNTEAFF,TGTGCCAGCAGTTACTTGATCACAGGGAACACTGAAGCTTTCTTT
TRBV13,-,TRBJ2-7,-,CASRPGLSPYEQYF,TGTGCCAGCAGACCGGGACTCAGTCCCTACGAGCAGTACTTC
TRBV9,TRBD1,TRBJ2-5,-,CASSVGTGDPETQYF,TGTGCCAGCAGCGTCGGGACAGGGGATCCAGAGACCCAGTACTTC
TRBV11-2,-,TRBJ1-6,-,CASSFWGKDSPLHF,TGTGCCAGCAGCTTTTGGGGCAAGGATTCACCCCTCCACTTT
TRBV6-5,-,TRBJ1-2,-,CASRSRGRYGYTF,TGTGCCAGCAGGTCCAGGGGACGCTATGGCTACACCTTC
TRBV27,-,TRBJ1-2,-,CASTQTGGGNGYTF,TGTGCCAGCACTCAAACAGGAGGAGGAAATGGCTACACCTTC